This T cell receptor (beta chain) was observed in a study of response to subunit inactivated influenza vaccine. Findings and limits, study-wide: Each seasonal flu vaccination may recruit only limited new T cells, authors suggested.

Concerning this clonotype itself: What it recognizes is unknown.

From the RT-PCR reads, TCRdb called clonotypes with MiXCR, one entry per CDR3 protein. Of some 600,000 distinct CDR3 sequences listed, approximately 15% were seen once; the top ten hold 7.6%. The V end was cut by 2 bases, the J end by 8 bases, with 9 bases between. The germline gives CDR1 LGHDT, CDR2 YNNKEL (reference sequence). This CDR3 has 12 amino acids. Source: PBMCs from blood, taken about 14 days before vaccination. This sequence was found in a man aged 50-59 years who received an inactivated influenza vaccine. This chain joins TRBV3-1 and TRBJ1-1, with D uncertain. The CDR3 protein is CASSQWEGEAFF. The CDR3 nucleotides read TGTGCCAGCAGCCAATGGGAAGGAGAAGCTTTCTTT.